Listed below are T cell receptor beta chains from one sample, sequenced in a study of OX40 agonist ivuxolimab in advanced cancers. The table came from immunoSEQ multiplex PCR; TCRdb's copy has only in-frame clones and leaves some out. The sample includes around 41,000 clones, over 75% of them seen just once. The sample here was CD4+ or CD8+ T cells sorted from blood, taken in a trial of the OX40 agonist ivuxolimab. The receptor set was obtained from an adult with an advanced solid tumor such as melanoma, head and neck, liver or kidney cancer. The CDR3 runs from the conserved cysteine through the conserved F or W. The order of the fields is J gene, clone size, V gene, D gene, CDR3 DNA, CDR3 protein. D genes are given only for firm matches. The size of a clone is reported for some rows only, either as once, few or many, or as a class for expanded clones.

>TRBJ2-7|once|TRBV7-9|TRBD2
TGTGCCAGCAGCCAAGATTCGGTAGCGGGAGCGGGTAACTACGAGCAGTACTTC
CASSQDSVAGAGNYEQYF
>TRBJ1-3|NA|TRBV7-9|NA
TGTGCCAGCAGCCATTGGCAGGAGGGAAACACCATATATTTT
CASSHWQEGNTIYF
>TRBJ2-7|NA|TRBV13|NA
TGTGCCAGCAGCCTAGGAAACTACTACGAGCAGTACTTC
CASSLGNYYEQYF
>TRBJ2-5|few|TRBV6-4|TRBD1
TGTGCCAGCGGGACAGAAGAGACCCAGTACTTC
CASGTEETQYF
>TRBJ1-5|NA|TRBV2|NA
TGTGCCAGCAGTTCACCCTACCGACAGGAGGGTCAGCCCCAGCATTTT
CASSSPYRQEGQPQHF
>TRBJ1-6|NA|TRBV7-3|TRBD1
TGTGCCAGCAGCTTACAGGGGGCAACGAATTCACCCCTCCACTTT
CASSLQGATNSPLHF
>TRBJ2-2|NA|TRBV28|TRBD2
TGTGCCAGCAGTTTATGGGCGGCCTCTAGCGGGAGGGCTGGCGGGGAGCTGTTTTTT
CASSLWAASSGRAGGELFF
>TRBJ1-5|NA|TRBV29-1|NA
TGCAGCGTCAGAGAGGGGAATCAGCCCCAGCATTTT
CSVREGNQPQHF
>TRBJ2-2|NA|TRBV10-1|NA
TGCGCCAGCAGGGAGGGTTACACCGGGGAGCTGTTTTTT
CASREGYTGELFF
>TRBJ2-5|NA|TRBV5-1|NA
TGCGCCAGCAGCTTGGCAACGACACCGAAAGAGACCCAGTACTTC
CASSLATTPKETQYF
>TRBJ2-1|NA|TRBV9|NA
TGTGCCAGCAGCGCTCCCCGGGACACGGCGGACAATGAGCAGTTCTTC
CASSAPRDTADNEQFF
>TRBJ1-2|NA|TRBV28|NA
TGTGCCAGCAGTCCCGGAGGGACCGTATCCTATGGCTACACCTTC
CASSPGGTVSYGYTF
>TRBJ2-4|NA|TRBV6-5|TRBD2
TGTGCCAGCAGCCAAGGAATAGCGGGCACTTCTCGGTACTTC
CASSQGIAGTSRYF
>TRBJ2-2|NA|TRBV10-2|TRBD1
TGCGCCAGCAGAGGACAGGGGATAGCCGGGGAGCTGTTTTTT
CASRGQGIAGELFF
>TRBJ2-5|NA|TRBV7-7|TRBD1
TGTGCTAGCAGCTCTCGACAGGGCCAAGAGACCCAGTACTTC
CASSSRQGQETQYF
>TRBJ2-3|once|TRBV9|NA
TGTGCCAGCAGCGGCGGGACGGCTGGGGGCACAGATACGCAGTATTTT
CASSGGTAGGTDTQYF
>TRBJ2-1|NA|TRBV7-3|NA
TGTGCCAGCAGCCCAACCGCTGGGGGCGGGTACAATGAGCAGTTCTTC
CASSPTAGGGYNEQFF
>TRBJ2-5|NA|TRBV7-9|NA
TGTGCCAGCAGCCCGGGTGCCAAAGAGACCCAGTACTTC
CASSPGAKETQYF
>TRBJ2-7|NA|TRBV11-3|NA
TGTGCCAGCAGCTTGTACGGCTACGAGCAGTACTTC
CASSLYGYEQYF
>TRBJ1-4|NA|TRBV19|NA
TGTGCCAGTAGTCTCCAGGAGGGCGGGATGAATGAAAAACTGTTTTTT
CASSLQEGGMNEKLFF
>TRBJ2-6|NA|TRBV5-1|NA
TGCGCCAGCAGCTTCACCGTCTCTGGGGCCAACGTCCTGACTTTC
CASSFTVSGANVLTF
>TRBJ2-1|NA|TRBV19|NA
TGTGCCAGTAGTATGGCTTTATACAATGAGCAGTTCTTC
CASSMALYNEQFF
>TRBJ2-3|NA|TRBV7-9|NA
TGTGCCAGCAGCTTAAAAAGGGCGCGGGCAGATACGCAGTATTTT
CASSLKRARADTQYF
>TRBJ2-2|NA|TRBV7-3|NA
TGTGCCAGCAGCCCAAAGGGGGGGAGTAGCTTACGCGGGGAGCTGTTTTTT
CASSPKGGSSLRGELFF